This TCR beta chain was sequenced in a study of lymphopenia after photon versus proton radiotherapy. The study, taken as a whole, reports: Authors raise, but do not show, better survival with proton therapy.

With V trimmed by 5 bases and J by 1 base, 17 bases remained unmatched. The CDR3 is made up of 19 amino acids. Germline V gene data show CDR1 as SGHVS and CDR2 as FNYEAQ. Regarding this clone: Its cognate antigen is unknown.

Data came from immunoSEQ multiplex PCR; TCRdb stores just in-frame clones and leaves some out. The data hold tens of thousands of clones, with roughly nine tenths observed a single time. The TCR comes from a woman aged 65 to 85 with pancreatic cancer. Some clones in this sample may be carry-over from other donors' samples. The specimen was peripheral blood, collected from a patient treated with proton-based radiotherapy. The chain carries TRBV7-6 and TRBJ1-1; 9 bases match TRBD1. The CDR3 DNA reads TGTGCCAGCAGCCTCTCACCCTCCGCCGGGACAGGGTCGAACACTGAAGCTTTCTTT. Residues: CASSLSPSAGTGSNTEAFF.